The following is a T cell receptor beta chain sequence with its context. The sample belongs to a study of human T cells and chemical hapten exposure. Turning to the study itself: In the sensitization step, 2% DPC was placed on 2 cm by 2 cm of upper inner arm skin. Slight differences in pooled library volume were the main source of varying TCR yields across samples.

Time point of the sample: pre-sensitization, week 0. The treatment: therapeutic diphenylcyclopropenone sensitization with weekly scalp DPC. The V and J ends lost 5 bases and 1 base, in that order; junction bases with no gene match: 3. There are 15 residues in the CDR3. The germline gives CDR1 DFQATT, CDR2 SNEGSKA (reference sequence). One entry per CDR3 protein, called by TCRdb with MiXCR from the RACE reads. The sample gives 150,000 to 200,000 distinct CDR3 sequences, 25% to 35% of which show up once; just under 3% is in the top ten. This material consisted of whole blood, taken in connection with sensitization to the hapten diphenylcyclopropenone (DPC). The rearrangement uses TRBV20-1 and TRBJ2-3, with 13 bases identical to TRBD2. The sequence derives from a woman aged 25 to 45 with alopecia areata. Some clones in this sample may be carry-over from other donors' samples. CDR3 protein: CSARTSGSGTDTQYF. The CDR3 region has the DNA TGCAGTGCTCGGACTAGCGGGAGTGGCACAGATACGCAGTATTTT.